A selection of T cell receptor beta chains follows, all from one sample in a study of T cell repertoires and HLA-DP antigens. Here immunoSEQ multiplex PCR was the method, and the copy in TCRdb shows in-frame clones only, minus some. The sample has around 100,000 clones, 80% to 95% seen once; the top ten hold around 0.25%. These receptors have no identified antigens. Input material: CD4+ T cells from PBMCs. The receptors stem from a woman aged 18-29 years in good health and CMV-seronegative. Each CDR3 is given with its conserved first and last residue.

TRBV7-2,TRBJ2-7,CASSPQIAGGAYEQYF
TRBV28,TRBJ1-1,CASSLLRGDFPEAFF
TRBV7-9,TRBJ2-6,CASSLRTGGNGANVLTF
TRBV5-1,TRBJ2-2,CASTREGALNTGELFF
TRBV5-1,TRBJ2-5,CASSLNGLAGASETQYF
TRBV5-1,TRBJ1-2,CASSARDRRYYGYTF
TRBV11-2,TRBJ2-1,CASSHPGSYNEQFF
TRBV2,TRBJ2-6,CASDSSGANVLTF
TRBV5-6,TRBJ1-6,CASSLWQGVSPLHF
TRBV5-1,TRBJ2-1,CASSSRGQDYNEQFF
TRBV7-9,TRBJ1-2,CASSLGRGTAFNYGYTF
TRBV5-4,TRBJ2-1,CASSWGGGGSSYNEQFF
TRBV9,TRBJ2-7,CASSPGQNFNEQYF
TRBV30,TRBJ1-3,CAWVDSRSGNTIYF
TRBV18,TRBJ1-2,CASSPGTGLGYGYTF
TRBV5-1,TRBJ1-2,CASSLGPAVDYGYTF
TRBV28,TRBJ1-1,CASSFNRNTEAFF
TRBV19,TRBJ1-5,CASSWISNQPQHF
TRBV6-5,TRBJ1-2,CASRGQSKRGYTF
TRBV2,TRBJ2-3,CASSLAGLGTLAQYF
TRBV7-2,TRBJ2-5,CASSTSGGATETQYF
TRBV27,TRBJ2-1,CASSPSRTLYNEQFF
TRBV28,TRBJ1-4,CASTAPLGGIGKLFF
TRBV6-5,TRBJ1-1,CASSYFRPGGFTEAFF
TRBV9,TRBJ1-2,CASSLHGAANYGYTF
TRBV28,TRBJ2-1,CASSTIHLGLAAFF
TRBV28,TRBJ1-2,CASSPPALGGGYTF
TRBV19,TRBJ1-1,CASSLLTGQGGTEAFF
TRBV7-2,TRBJ1-3,CASSLGVSRIDTIYF
TRBV4-2,TRBJ1-4,CASSQLGAEEKLFF
TRBV29-1,TRBJ1-1,CSVEPTGSNTEAFF
TRBV14,TRBJ2-6,CASSPLSAVLGGANVLTF
TRBV9,TRBJ2-3,CASSVGGGTTDTQYF
TRBV6-6,TRBJ2-5,CASWGGSGETQYF
TRBV28,TRBJ2-1,CASSPTTRNEQFF
TRBV6-5,TRBJ1-2,CASSYSVGGGYTF
TRBV18,TRBJ2-1,CASYDRGSYNEQFF
TRBV27,TRBJ1-2,CASSFWTGGNGYTF
TRBV5-1,TRBJ2-7,CASSLIPGNSYEQYF
TRBV7-2,TRBJ2-4,CASSPRLAGAKNIQYF
TRBV27,TRBJ1-5,CASRKGLGSNQPQHF
TRBV5-1,TRBJ2-1,CASSPGTSLYNEQFF
TRBV28,TRBJ1-2,CASSGGSTGAYGYTF
TRBV27,TRBJ1-3,CASREQGAYSGNTIYF
TRBV9,TRBJ2-7,CASSPTGTPNDEQYF
TRBV9,TRBJ2-6,CASSAQGARPGANVLTF
TRBV6-4,TRBJ2-5,CASRATGSGRETQYF
TRBV19,TRBJ2-2,CASSPRGAQGAGELFF
TRBV7-8,TRBJ1-1,CASSSQTGKNTEAFF
TRBV7-9,TRBJ1-2,CASSFQEGAVKSYTF
TRBV5-5,TRBJ1-2,CASSLAFSGSNYGYTF
TRBV28,TRBJ1-1,CASRSDVNTEAFF
TRBV7-3,TRBJ2-2,CASSARVVGELFF
TRBV21-1,TRBJ1-3,CASSKPTYSGNTIYF
TRBV10-3,TRBJ2-5,CAISGNGPETQYF
TRBV28,TRBJ2-1,CASSPPSSNEQFF
TRBV12-5,TRBJ1-4,CASGFGDQRNEKLFF